This T cell receptor (beta chain) is drawn from a study of T cell repertoires in cytomegalovirus infection. As for this clonotype: This clone may be a read error of a much larger clone one base away.

Trimming cost V 1 base and J 5 bases; bases outside gene matches: 11. The CDR3 spans 19 residues. TCRdb independently ran MiXCR on the reads; one entry per CDR3 protein. Altogether over 85,000 distinct CDR3 sequences are present, 16% being singletons, with the ten largest covering approximately 7.9%. Sequenced material: PBMCs. The receptor was isolated from a human donor in good health (CMV status not recorded). Some clones in this sample may be carry-over from other donors' samples. This chain uses TRBV12-3 or TRBV12-4 with TRBJ2-3; 14 positions match TRBD2. CDR3 bases: TGTGCCAGCAGTTTAGTCCTAGAGACTAGCGGGAGGGGTCGAGATACGCAGTATTTT. Translated, it gives CASSLVLETSGRGRDTQYF.